The sample holds a few counts of the clone carrying this TCR beta chain. The antigen is unknown. The sample originates from a study of response to subunit inactivated influenza vaccine. Study conclusions and caveats: Few new T cells, the authors suggested, are recruited by each seasonal influenza vaccination.

Trimming at V came to 5 bases and at J to 2 bases, leaving 8 bases not matched to a gene. The length of the CDR3 is 15 residues. CDR1 is DFQATT, CDR2 SNEGSKA, per germline (reference sequence). TCRdb fed the RT-PCR reads into MiXCR, producing one record per CDR3 protein. The table includes about 780,000 distinct CDR3 sequences, approximately 17% detected once. The sequence was obtained from a man aged 50 to 60 who received an inactivated influenza vaccine. The sequences come from PBMCs from blood, collected 5 days after vaccination. The chain is built from TRBV20-1 and TRBJ2-3; 9 nucleotides line up with TRBD2. CDR3 amino acids: CSALPAGGPTDTQYF. CDR3 DNA sequence: TGCAGTGCTCTCCCAGCGGGGGGCCCCACAGATACGCAGTATTTT.